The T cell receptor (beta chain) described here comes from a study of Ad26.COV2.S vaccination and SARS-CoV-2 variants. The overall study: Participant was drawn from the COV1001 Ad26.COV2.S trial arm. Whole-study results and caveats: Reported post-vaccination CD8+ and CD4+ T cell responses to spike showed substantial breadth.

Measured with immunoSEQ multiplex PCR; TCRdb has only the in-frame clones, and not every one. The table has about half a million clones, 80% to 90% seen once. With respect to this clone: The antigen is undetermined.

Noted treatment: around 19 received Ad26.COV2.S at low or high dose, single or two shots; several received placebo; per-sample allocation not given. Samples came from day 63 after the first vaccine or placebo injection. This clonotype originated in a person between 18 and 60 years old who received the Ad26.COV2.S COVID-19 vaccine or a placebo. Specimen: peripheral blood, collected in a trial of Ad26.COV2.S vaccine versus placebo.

CDR3 DNA sequence: TGCGCCAGCAGCTTGGCCTCGGGGGTGGGGACCCAGTACTTC. This gives the protein CASSLASGVGTQYF. The chain recombines TRBV5-1 with TRBJ2-5; possible D gene TRBD2, 6 bases. The CDR3 extends over 14 amino acids. CDR1 is SGHRS, CDR2 YFSETQ, per germline. V lost 0 bases and J 7 bases, leaving 13 bases between the germline ends.